This entry lists 3 T cell receptor beta chains sequenced from one sample in a study of early T cells in non-severe SARS-CoV-2 infection. MiXCR, applied by TCRdb to the 5' RACE reads, yields one record per CDR3 protein. The sample yields tens of thousands of distinct CDR3 sequences, more than 9.5% seen once. Material: whole blood, obtained at baseline. These receptors all stem from an adult who was a healthcare worker with PCR-confirmed SARS-CoV-2 infection or an uninfected control (not recorded which).

V is TRBV3-1 and J is TRBJ1-1; TRBD1 matches 8 bases. The V gene end was trimmed by 5 bases and the J gene end by 4 bases; junction bases not matched to a gene: 6. The CDR3 totals 14 residues. In germline, CDR1 is LGHDT, CDR2 YNNKEL (reference sequence). The CDR3 nucleotides read TGTGCCAGCAGCAAACAGGGGGGCCCCACTGAAGCTTTCTTT. This encodes CASSKQGGPTEAFF.

This clonotype was seen only a few times. V and J are TRBV20-1 and TRBJ2-3, with 7 bases lining up with TRBD2. V was pared by 6 bases and J by 3 bases, with 6 bases of the junction left unmatched. Germline V CDR1 and CDR2: DFQATT, SNEGSKA (reference sequence). The CDR3 contains 13 residues. The CDR3 bases are TGCAGTGCGGACCAGCGGGGAACAGATACGCAGTATTTT. Its protein is CSADQRGTDTQYF.

The chain couples TRBV5-1 to TRBJ2-1, with 12 positions matching TRBD2. This CDR3 contains 15 residues. CDR1 SGHRS and CDR2 YFSETQ come from the germline V gene. The trim removed 4 bases at V and 3 bases at J, leaving 2 bases unmatched. CDR3 residues: CASSRTSGVYNEQFF. CDR3 in DNA: TGCGCCAGCAGCAGGACTAGCGGGGTCTACAATGAGCAGTTCTTC.